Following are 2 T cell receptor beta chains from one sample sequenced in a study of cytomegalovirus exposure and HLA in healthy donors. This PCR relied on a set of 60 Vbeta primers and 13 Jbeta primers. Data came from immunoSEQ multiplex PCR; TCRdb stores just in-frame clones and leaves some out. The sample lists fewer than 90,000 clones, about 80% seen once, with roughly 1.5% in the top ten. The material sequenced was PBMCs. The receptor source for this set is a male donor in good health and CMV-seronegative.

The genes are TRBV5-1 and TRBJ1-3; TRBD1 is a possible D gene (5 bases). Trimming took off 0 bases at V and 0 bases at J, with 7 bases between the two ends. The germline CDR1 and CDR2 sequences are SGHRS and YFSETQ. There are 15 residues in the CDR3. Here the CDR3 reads CASSLGQSSGNTIYF. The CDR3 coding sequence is TGCGCCAGCAGCTTGGGACAGAGCTCTGGAAACACCATATATTTT.

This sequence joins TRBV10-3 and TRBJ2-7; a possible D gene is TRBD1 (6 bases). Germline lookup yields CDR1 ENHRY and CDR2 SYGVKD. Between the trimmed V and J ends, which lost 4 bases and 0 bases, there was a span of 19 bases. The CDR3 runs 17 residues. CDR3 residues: CAISATGDMRSSYEQYF. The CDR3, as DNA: TGTGCCATCAGTGCGACAGGTGATATGAGGAGCTCCTACGAGCAGTACTTC.